The sample holds many counts of the clone carrying this TCR beta chain. No antigen is known for it. The CDR3 is cut off 3 residues early in the read; its end comes from the germline J gene. The data are from a study of T cell clonality in common variable immunodeficiency. Whole-study findings and limits: T cell subpopulation sequencing would be needed to explain CVID clonality. Fewer TCRbeta clones were shared among CVID subjects than controls.

This table comes from immunoSEQ multiplex PCR, and its TCRdb copy is limited to in-frame clones, with some not included. In total the sample includes approximately 81,000 clones, none of them seen once. CDR1 and CDR2 from the germline V gene are KGHSH and LQKENI. Trimming took 5 bases from V and 2 from J; bases not matched to a gene: 6. The CDR3 is made up of 15 amino acids. Sequenced input: peripheral blood mononuclear cells. This TCR was recovered from a person between 18 and 75 years old in good health. V is TRBV18 and J is TRBJ2-1; 7 bases align to TRBD1. The CDR3 DNA, read in part, is TGTGCCAGCTCAACCCGACAGGGACCCTACAATGAG. It translates to CASSTRQGPYNE. The whole CDR3 reads CASSTRQGPYNEQFF.